This paragraph reports one T cell receptor (beta chain). The sample comes from a study of CD8+CD57+ T cells in acquired aplastic anemia. Study overall: On average, sorted CD4+ and CD8+ cells gave 3.2 ug of DNA.

Germline assignment: CDR1 SGHAT and CDR2 FQNNGV. V shed 4 bases and J 7 bases; nucleotides not matched to a gene: 10. The CDR3 runs 17 residues. Genomic DNA, the template, was used for profiling of the TCR beta VDJ and CDR3. Each CDR3 protein gets one entry after TCRdb re-called the reads with MiXCR. This table holds 150,000 to 200,000 distinct CDR3 sequences, around half found once. Patients chosen for sequencing had shown CD8+CD57+ cell expansion by flow cytometry. Untreated patients provided the blood samples, with no therapy given before sampling. This TCR came from a human donor with aplastic anemia. The chain carries TRBV11-2 and TRBJ2-3, with 14 bases that match TRBD2. Sequenced: sorted CD4+, CD8+, or CD8+CD57+ T cells (not recorded which) from PBMCs. The CDR3: CASSSRLAGGPTNTQYF. The CDR3 DNA reads as TGTGCCAGCAGCTCCCGACTAGCGGGGGGGCCTACGAATACGCAGTATTTT.